This TCR beta chain came from a study of T cell responses to AZD1222 COVID-19 vaccine. For the study at large: Pooled in the analysis were second doses at about 4 or about 12 weeks. Study outcomes and limitations: White British donors predominated, females outnumbered males, and clonal diversity was possibly underestimated.

Worth noting for this clone: What it recognizes is unknown.

The method was immunoSEQ multiplex PCR; TCRdb's version includes in-frame clones alone and lacks a portion of them. The sample consists of 170,000 or so clones, roughly 87% of them appearing once. Germline V gene lookup returns CDR1 SGHKS and CDR2 YYEKEE (reference sequence). The CDR3 loop spans 17 amino acids. Trimming took 0 bases from V and 6 from J, leaving 18 bases between them. The material sequenced was peripheral blood, taken on day 0 of AZD1222 vaccination. This TCR came from an adult in good health. The V call is TRBV5-5, the J call TRBJ1-4, with unresolved D. The DNA of the CDR3 is TGTGCCAGCAGCTTGGGGGCGGCGCCCCTGAGGGATGAAAAACTGTTTTTT. Translating gives CASSLGAAPLRDEKLFF.